These 5 T cell receptor beta chains share one sample of origin, sequenced in a study of shared clonotypes between healthy human individuals. This table comes from immunoSEQ multiplex PCR, and its TCRdb copy is limited to in-frame clones, with some not included. The repertoire consists of some 480,000 clones, with roughly 85% occurring once and the leading ten covering approximately 12%. The sample taken for sequencing was PBMCs. The source of these receptors is a woman aged 40 to 50 in good health. Some clones in this sample may be carry-over from other donors' samples.

The chain employs TRBV27 and TRBJ1-5, with D possibly TRBD1 on 5 matching bases. Germline V CDR1 and CDR2: MNHEY, SMNVEV (reference sequence). The CDR3 consists of 14 residues. V lost 9 bases and J lost 0, with 12 bases in between. The CDR3 loop reads CASSQGYSNQPQHF. The DNA for the CDR3 is TGTGCCAGTTCCCAGGGCTATAGCAATCAGCCCCAGCATTTT.

Concerning this clone: Distinct nucleotide sequences in the sample also encode this CDR3. J is TRBJ1-2 and V is TRBV27; no definite D call. This CDR3 has 13 amino acids. The V gene's germline CDR1 is MNHEY and CDR2 SMNVEV (reference sequence). V was shortened by 0 bases and J by 4 bases, with 6 bases between the two germline ends. CDR3 in DNA: TGTGCCAGCAGTTTATCGGGGATCTATGGCTACACCTTC. Protein product: CASSLSGIYGYTF.

The chain links TRBV25-1 to TRBJ2-7, with 11 bases aligning to TRBD2. V lost 5 bases and J lost 3; bases outside the gene matches: 6. The CDR3 contains 15 residues. The germline gives CDR1 MGHDK, CDR2 SYGVNS. Here the CDR3 DNA reads TGTGCCAGCAGTAGATCCGGGACTAGCGGCTACGAGCAGTACTTC. Its protein product is CASSRSGTSGYEQYF.

The J gene is TRBJ1-3, the V gene TRBV5-1, with D hard to call. The V end was cut by 4 bases, the J end by 0 bases, with 14 bases between. The CDR3 extends over 16 amino acids. Per the germline V gene, CDR1 is SGHRS and CDR2 is YFSETQ. The CDR3 nucleotides read TGCGCCAGCAGCCAAGTCGGCATCACCTCTGGAAACACCATATATTTT. Protein sequence: CASSQVGITSGNTIYF.

This chain links TRBV29-1 with TRBJ1-3, with D uncertain. The germline gives CDR1 SQVTM, CDR2 ANQGSEA. The CDR3 contains 13 residues. V was shortened by 4 bases and J by 2 bases, with 9 bases between the two germline ends. CDR3 bases: TGCAGCGTTGGTGGAGCTACTGGAAACACCATATATTTT. Its protein product is CSVGGATGNTIYF.